This T cell receptor (beta chain) is from a study of CD8 T cells in Susac syndrome. With random hexamers, reverse transcription was performed on about 0.45 to 1 ug of RNA. TCRdb processed the immunoSEQ multiplex PCR reads anew with MiXCR; each CDR3 protein has one entry. Of about 76,000 distinct CDR3 sequences listed, more than 85% are singletons. This CDR3 has 15 amino acids. Germline V lookup: CDR1 LNHDA, CDR2 SQIVND (reference sequence). V lost 6 bases, J lost 5 bases, and 9 bases stayed unmatched. Study conclusions and caveats: The TCR sequencing and HLA analysis in the study involved a relatively small number of individuals, as the study acknowledged.

Note on this clonotype: As yet, its antigen is unknown.

The clonotype comes from a human donor with multiple sclerosis. Specimen: CD8+ T cells from PBMCs. The chain employs TRBV19 and TRBJ2-5; TRBD2 aligns across 10 bases. The CDR3 DNA reads TGTGCCAGTAGATTAATAGCGGGAGGAGGGGAGACCCAGTACTTC. Amino acid sequence: CASRLIAGGGETQYF.